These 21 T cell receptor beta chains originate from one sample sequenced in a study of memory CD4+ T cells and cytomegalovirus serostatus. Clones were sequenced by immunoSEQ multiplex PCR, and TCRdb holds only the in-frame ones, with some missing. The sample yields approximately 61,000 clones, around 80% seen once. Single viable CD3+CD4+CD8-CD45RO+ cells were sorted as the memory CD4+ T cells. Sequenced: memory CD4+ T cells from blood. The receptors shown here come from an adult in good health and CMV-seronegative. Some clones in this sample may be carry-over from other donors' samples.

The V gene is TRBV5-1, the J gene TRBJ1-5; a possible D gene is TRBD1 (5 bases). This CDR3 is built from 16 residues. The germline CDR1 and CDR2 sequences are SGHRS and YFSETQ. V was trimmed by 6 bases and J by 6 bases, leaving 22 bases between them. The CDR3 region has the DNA TGCGCCAGCAAGAGGACAAGGCAATCTCCAAGTCAGCCCCAGCATTTT. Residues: CASKRTRQSPSQPQHF.

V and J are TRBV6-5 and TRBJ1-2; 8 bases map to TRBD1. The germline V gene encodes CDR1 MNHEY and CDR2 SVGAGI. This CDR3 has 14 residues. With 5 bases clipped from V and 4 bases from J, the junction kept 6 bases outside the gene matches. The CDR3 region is CASSRTTGGYGYTF. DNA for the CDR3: TGTGCCAGCAGTCGAACCACAGGGGGCTATGGCTACACCTTC.

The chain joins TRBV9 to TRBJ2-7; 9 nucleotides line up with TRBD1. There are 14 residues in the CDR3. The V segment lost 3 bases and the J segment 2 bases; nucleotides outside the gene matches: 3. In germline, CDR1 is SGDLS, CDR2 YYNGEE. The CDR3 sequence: CASSAGQGPYEQYF. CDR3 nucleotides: TGTGCCAGCAGCGCGGGACAGGGCCCCTACGAGCAGTACTTC.

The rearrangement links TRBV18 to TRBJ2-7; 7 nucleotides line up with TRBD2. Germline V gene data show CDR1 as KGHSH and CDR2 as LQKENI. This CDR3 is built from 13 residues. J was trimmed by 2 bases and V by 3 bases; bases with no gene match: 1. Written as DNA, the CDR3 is TGTGCCAGCTCACCCGGGACTACCTACGAGCAGTACTTC. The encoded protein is CASSPGTTYEQYF. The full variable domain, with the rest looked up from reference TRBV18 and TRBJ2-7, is NAGVMQNPRHLVRRRGQEARLRCSPMKGHSHVYWYRQLPEEGLKFMVYLQKENIIDESGMPKERFSAEFPKEGPSILRIQQVVRGDSAAYFCASSPGTTYEQYFGPGTRLTVT.

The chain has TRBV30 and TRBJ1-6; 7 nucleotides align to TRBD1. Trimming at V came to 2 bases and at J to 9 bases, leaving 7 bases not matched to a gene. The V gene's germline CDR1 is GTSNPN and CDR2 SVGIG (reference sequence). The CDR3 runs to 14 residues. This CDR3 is CAWSLGQDGSPLHF. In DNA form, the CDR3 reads TGTGCCTGGAGTCTCGGACAGGATGGTTCACCCCTCCACTTT.

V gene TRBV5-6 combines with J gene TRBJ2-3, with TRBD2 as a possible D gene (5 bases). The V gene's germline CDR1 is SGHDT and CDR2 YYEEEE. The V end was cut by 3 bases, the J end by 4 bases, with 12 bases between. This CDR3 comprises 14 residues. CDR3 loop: CASSYVGVPDTQYF. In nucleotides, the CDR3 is TGTGCCAGCAGCTACGTCGGGGTTCCAGATACGCAGTATTTT. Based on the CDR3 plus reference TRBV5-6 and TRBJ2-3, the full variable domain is DAGVTQSPTHLIKTRGQQVTLRCSPKSGHDTVSWYQQALGQGPQFIFQYYEEEERQRGNFPDRFSGHQFPNYSSELNVNALLLGDSALYLCASSYVGVPDTQYFGPGTRLTVL.

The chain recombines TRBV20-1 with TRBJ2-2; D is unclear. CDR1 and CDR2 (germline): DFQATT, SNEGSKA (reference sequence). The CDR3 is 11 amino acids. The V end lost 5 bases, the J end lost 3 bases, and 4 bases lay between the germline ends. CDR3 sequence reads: CSALDTGELFF. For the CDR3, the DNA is TGCAGTGCTCTCGACACCGGGGAGCTGTTTTTT.

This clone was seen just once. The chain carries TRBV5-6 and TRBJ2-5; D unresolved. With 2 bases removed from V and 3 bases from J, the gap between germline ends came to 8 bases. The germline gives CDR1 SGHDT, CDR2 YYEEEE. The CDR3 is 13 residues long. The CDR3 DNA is TGTGCCAGCAGCTTTTTTGTAGAAGAGACCCAGTACTTC. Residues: CASSFFVEETQYF.

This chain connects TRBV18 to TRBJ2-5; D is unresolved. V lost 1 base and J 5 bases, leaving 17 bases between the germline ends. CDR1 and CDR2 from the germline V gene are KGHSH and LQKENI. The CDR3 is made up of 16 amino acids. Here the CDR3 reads CASSPRAWAKGETQYF. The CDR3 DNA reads TGTGCCAGCTCACCACGGGCGTGGGCCAAAGGGGAGACCCAGTACTTC.

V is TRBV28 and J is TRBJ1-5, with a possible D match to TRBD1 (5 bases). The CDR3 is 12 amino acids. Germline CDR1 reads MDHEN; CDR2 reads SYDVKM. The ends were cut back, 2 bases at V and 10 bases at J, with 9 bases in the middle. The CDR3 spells CASSLTRTPQHF. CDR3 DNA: TGTGCCAGCAGTTTAACACGGACACCCCAGCATTTT.

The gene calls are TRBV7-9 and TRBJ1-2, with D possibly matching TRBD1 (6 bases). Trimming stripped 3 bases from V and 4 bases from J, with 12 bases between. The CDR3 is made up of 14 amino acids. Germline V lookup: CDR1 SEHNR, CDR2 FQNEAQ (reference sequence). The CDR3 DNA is TGTGCCAGCAGCTTCGGGGGGGGCATCTATGGCTACACCTTC. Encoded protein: CASSFGGGIYGYTF.

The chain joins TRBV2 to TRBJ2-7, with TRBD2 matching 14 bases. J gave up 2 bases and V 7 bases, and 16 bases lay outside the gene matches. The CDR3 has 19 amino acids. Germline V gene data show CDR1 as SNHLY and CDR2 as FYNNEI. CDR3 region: CASTSLMTSGRGGTYEQYF. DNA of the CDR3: TGTGCCAGCACGAGTCTAATGACTAGCGGGAGGGGGGGGACCTACGAGCAGTACTTC.

The CDR3, as DNA: TGTGCCTGGGCCGGGACCAAACACACTGAAGCTTTCTTT. It translates to CAWAGTKHTEAFF. The chain is built from TRBV30 and TRBJ1-1; D possibly corresponds to TRBD1 (5 bases). Germline assignment: CDR1 GTSNPN and CDR2 SVGIG (reference sequence). The V end was cut by 5 bases, the J end by 3 bases, with 13 bases between. This CDR3 is built from 13 residues.

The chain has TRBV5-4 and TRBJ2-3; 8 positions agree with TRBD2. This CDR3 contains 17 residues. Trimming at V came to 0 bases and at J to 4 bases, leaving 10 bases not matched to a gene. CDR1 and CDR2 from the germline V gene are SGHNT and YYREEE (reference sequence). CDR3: CASSLGGLANIADTQYF. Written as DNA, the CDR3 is TGTGCCAGCAGCTTGGGAGGACTAGCTAACATTGCAGATACGCAGTATTTT. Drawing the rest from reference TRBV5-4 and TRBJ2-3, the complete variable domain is ETGVTQSPTHLIKTRGQQVTLRCSSQSGHNTVSWYQQALGQGPQFIFQYYREEENGRGNFPPRFSGLQFPNYSSELNVNALELDDSALYLCASSLGGLANIADTQYFGPGTRLTVL.

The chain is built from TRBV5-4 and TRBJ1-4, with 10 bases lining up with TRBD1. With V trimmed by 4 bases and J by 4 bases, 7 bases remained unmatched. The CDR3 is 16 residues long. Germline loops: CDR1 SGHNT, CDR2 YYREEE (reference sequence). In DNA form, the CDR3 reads TGTGCCAGCAGCCTTAACCGGGACAGGGGTAATGAAAAACTGTTTTTT. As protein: CASSLNRDRGNEKLFF.

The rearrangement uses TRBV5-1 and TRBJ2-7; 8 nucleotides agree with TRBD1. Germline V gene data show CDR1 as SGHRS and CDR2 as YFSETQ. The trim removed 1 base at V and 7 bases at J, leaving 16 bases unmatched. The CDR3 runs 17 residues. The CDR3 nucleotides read TGCGCCAGCAGCTTGTCGGTCGGTGGACAGGGTGGAGGGGAGCAGTACTTC. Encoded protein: CASSLSVGGQGGGEQYF.

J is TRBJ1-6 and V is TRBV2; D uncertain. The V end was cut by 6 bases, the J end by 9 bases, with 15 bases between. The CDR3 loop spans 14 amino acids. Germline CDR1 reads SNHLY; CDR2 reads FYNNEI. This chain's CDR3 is CASSTGRSISPLHF. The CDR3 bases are TGTGCCAGCAGCACGGGCAGATCCATTTCACCCCTCCACTTT.

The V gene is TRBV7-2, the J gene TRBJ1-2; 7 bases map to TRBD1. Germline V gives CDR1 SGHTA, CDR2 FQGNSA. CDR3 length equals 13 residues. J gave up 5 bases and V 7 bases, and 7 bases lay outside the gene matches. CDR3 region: CASTPDRPYGYTF. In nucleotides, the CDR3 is TGTGCCAGCACCCCGGACAGGCCTTATGGCTACACCTTC.

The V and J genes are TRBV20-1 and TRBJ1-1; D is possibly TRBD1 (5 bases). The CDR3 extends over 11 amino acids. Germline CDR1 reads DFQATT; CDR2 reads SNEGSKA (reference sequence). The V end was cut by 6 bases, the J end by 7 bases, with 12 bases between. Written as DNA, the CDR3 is TGCAGTGCAATAACAGGAATTGAAGCTTTCTTT. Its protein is CSAITGIEAFF.

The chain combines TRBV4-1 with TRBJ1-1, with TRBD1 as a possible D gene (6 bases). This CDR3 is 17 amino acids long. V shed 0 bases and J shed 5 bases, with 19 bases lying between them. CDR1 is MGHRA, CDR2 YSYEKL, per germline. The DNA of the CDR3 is TGCGCCAGCAGCCAAGATATTGGGAAACAGGGATATACTGAAGCTTTCTTT. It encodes CASSQDIGKQGYTEAFF.

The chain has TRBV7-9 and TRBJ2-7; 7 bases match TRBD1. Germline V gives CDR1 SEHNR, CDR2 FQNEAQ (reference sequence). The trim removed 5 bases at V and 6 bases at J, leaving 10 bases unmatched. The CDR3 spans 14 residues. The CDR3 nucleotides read TGTGCCAGCAGCCTATCGAGTAGGGGGCGCGAGCAGTACTTC. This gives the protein CASSLSSRGREQYF.